The clone carrying this TCR beta chain was observed a few times. What it binds is unknown. After template switching added a universal primer site, the resulting cDNA carried unique molecular identifiers. In TCRdb, the 5' RACE reads were re-called with MiXCR into one record per CDR3 protein. The sample has hundreds of thousands of distinct CDR3 sequences, around 12% seen once. The data belong to a study of identical twins. Study-level results: Twin sharing of out-of-frame TCR alpha was underestimated by models in monozygotic pairs. Sharing of beta out-of-frame sequences by twins showed a weaker excess.

The CDR3 has 16 residues. After removal of 1 base from V and 5 bases from J, the junction contained 12 bases not matched to a gene. Germline V lookup: CDR1 DFQATT, CDR2 SNEGSKA (reference sequence). In addition, the sample was reused for a study of yellow fever vaccine responses in identical twins.

The source of this sequence is a woman in her late teens or twenties in good health. Sequenced material: PBMCs. The chain recombines TRBV20-1 with TRBJ2-7; 9 bases map to TRBD1. DNA of the CDR3: TGCAGTGCTAGAGGAGCTCTTTCGACAGGGGGAAACGAGCAGTACTTC. Its translation is CSARGALSTGGNEQYF.